The 7 T cell receptor beta chains given below trace back to one sample, sequenced in a study of response to subunit inactivated influenza vaccine. One entry per CDR3 protein, called by TCRdb with MiXCR from the RT-PCR reads. The sample lists fewer than 700,000 distinct CDR3 sequences, around 13% occurring once. Source: PBMCs from blood, taken roughly 47 days after vaccination. Every receptor here comes from a man aged 50 or older who received an inactivated influenza vaccine.

This clonotype was seen only a few times. The chain couples TRBV12-3 or TRBV12-4 to TRBJ1-1; D is undetermined. This CDR3 has 13 residues. V was cut by 3 bases and J by 6 bases, with 11 bases left in between. The CDR3 loop reads CASSFLAGAEAFF. The CDR3 DNA reads TGTGCCAGCAGTTTCCTCGCCGGCGCTGAAGCTTTCTTT.

In its sample, this clonotype was seen a few times. The V gene is TRBV18, the J gene TRBJ2-1; the D is unclear. The CDR3 runs to 14 residues. Germline lookup yields CDR1 KGHSH and CDR2 LQKENI. Trimming removed 3 bases from V and 3 bases from J, with 9 bases in between. The DNA of the CDR3 is TGTGCCAGCTCACCGCCCCACAGCTACAATGAGCAGTTCTTC. Protein: CASSPPHSYNEQFF.

This clonotype was seen repeatedly, ten times or more. The chain carries TRBV9 and TRBJ2-5; D unclear. The CDR3 is 15 residues long. V shed 0 bases and J shed 0 bases, with 9 bases lying between them. The germline CDR1 and CDR2 sequences are SGDLS and YYNGEE. The CDR3 region is CASSVAHEYQETQYF. The CDR3, as DNA: TGTGCCAGCAGCGTAGCTCACGAGTACCAAGAGACCCAGTACTTC.

This clonotype was seen at least ten times. The chain links TRBV5-1 to TRBJ2-5; D could derive from TRBD1 or TRBD2 (5 bases each). The CDR3 has 14 amino acids. V gave up 4 bases and J gave up 0 bases, with 10 bases separating them. From germline, CDR1 is SGHRS and CDR2 YFSETQ. The CDR3 nucleotides read TGCGCCAGCAGCGAACCGGGACACCAAGAGACCCAGTACTTC. Encoded protein: CASSEPGHQETQYF.

This clonotype has just a few counts. The rearrangement joins TRBV20-1 to TRBJ2-2, with D perhaps matching TRBD1 (5 bases). The germline V gene has CDR1 DFQATT and CDR2 SNEGSKA (reference sequence). The CDR3 is 15 residues long. V lost 0 bases and J lost 6, with 14 bases in between. The CDR3 protein is CSARDRVNEAGELFF. CDR3 nucleotides: TGCAGTGCTAGAGACAGGGTCAACGAGGCCGGGGAGCTGTTTTTT.

Many counts were recorded for this clonotype. This chain links TRBV12-3 or TRBV12-4 with TRBJ2-1, with D maybe TRBD2 (6 bases). The CDR3 has 15 residues. The V end lost 3 bases, the J end lost 4 bases, and 13 bases lay between the germline ends. CDR3 loop: CASSLVSGRYNEQFF. The CDR3 region has the DNA TGTGCCAGCAGTTTGGTGTCAGGGAGGTACAATGAGCAGTTCTTC.

The J gene is TRBJ2-7, the V gene TRBV20-1; 9 bases map to TRBD1. The ends lost 0 bases at V and 6 bases at J; junction bases unmatched: 6. The germline gives CDR1 DFQATT, CDR2 SNEGSKA (reference sequence). This CDR3 comprises 14 residues. The CDR3 protein is CSARDGQGSGEQYF. CDR3 coding DNA: TGCAGTGCTAGAGATGGACAGGGGTCTGGCGAGCAGTACTTC.